This T cell receptor beta chain was profiled in a study of Ad26.COV2.S vaccination and SARS-CoV-2 variants. Measured with immunoSEQ multiplex PCR; TCRdb has only the in-frame clones, and not every one. The data hold under 400,000 clones, with roughly 91% observed a single time. Treatment reported: over 15 received Ad26.COV2.S at low or high dose, single or two shots; about 5 received placebo; per-sample allocation not given. Specimens were obtained on day 63 following the first vaccine or placebo injection. Overall study findings and caveats: Reports say spike-specific CD8+ and CD4+ T cell responses covered substantial breadth after vaccination.

For this clone: Its antigen is currently unknown. The sample carries other DNA sequences with the same CDR3.

The CDR3 runs to 11 residues. V was pared by 1 base and J by 7 bases, with 1 base between. The sequence was collected from a person aged 18 to 65 who received the Ad26.COV2.S COVID-19 vaccine or a placebo. The chain joins TRBV12-3 or TRBV12-4 to TRBJ1-4; D gene ambiguous. Sequencing used peripheral blood, obtained in a trial of Ad26.COV2.S vaccine versus placebo. The CDR3 is CASSLGEKLFF. CDR3 nucleotide sequence: TGTGCCAGCAGTTTAGGTGAAAAACTGTTTTTT.